A selection of T cell receptor beta chains follows, all from one sample in a study of blood T cell repertoires in COVID-19. TCRdb keeps only in-frame clones here, not all; method: immunoSEQ multiplex PCR. Of about 220,000 clones listed, around four fifths were seen once; the top ten hold over 4%. Material for sequencing was peripheral blood. Receptors originate from a woman between 65 and 79 years old with COVID-19, enrolled during active disease. The CDR3 runs from the conserved cysteine through the conserved F or W. D genes are given only for firm matches. Where a row states a size, it is once, few, many or the class of an expanded clone; other rows omit it.

j_call: TRBJ1-2
v_call: TRBV7-9
clone_size: -
d_call: -
cdr3_nt: TGTGCCAGCAGCTTAGCGCCGTCGCCCGGGATGAAGGGCTACACCTTC
cdr3_aa: CASSLAPSPGMKGYTF

j_call: TRBJ2-5
v_call: TRBV19
clone_size: -
d_call: TRBD1
cdr3_nt: TGTGCCAGTAGTAGTATCCGGGACAGGGGCGCGGGATACGGGACCCAGTACTTC
cdr3_aa: CASSSIRDRGAGYGTQYF

j_call: TRBJ2-2
v_call: TRBV7-6
clone_size: -
d_call: -
cdr3_nt: TGTGCCAGCAGCTACCTGGGCCCGAACACCGGGGAGCTGTTTTTT
cdr3_aa: CASSYLGPNTGELFF

j_call: TRBJ2-5
v_call: TRBV7-9
clone_size: -
d_call: -
cdr3_nt: TGTGCCAGCAGCTCGGACTACCAAGAGACCCAGTACTTC
cdr3_aa: CASSSDYQETQYF

j_call: TRBJ2-5
v_call: TRBV7-2
clone_size: few
d_call: -
cdr3_nt: TGTGCCAGCAGCTTAGCTCTGGCTAGACAAGAGACCCAGTACTTC
cdr3_aa: CASSLALARQETQYF

j_call: TRBJ2-3
v_call: TRBV6-2/TRBV6-3
clone_size: -
d_call: TRBD2
cdr3_nt: TGTGCCAGCAGTAGCGGGAGGTTCGCAGATACGCAGTATTTT
cdr3_aa: CASSSGRFADTQYF

j_call: TRBJ2-3
v_call: TRBV10-3
clone_size: -
d_call: TRBD2
cdr3_nt: TGTGCCATCAGTGGGGGACTAGCGGGAGAGGCAGATACGCAGTATTTT
cdr3_aa: CAISGGLAGEADTQYF

j_call: TRBJ2-5
v_call: TRBV14
clone_size: -
d_call: -
cdr3_nt: TGTGCCAGCAGCTCGCGGGAGACCCAGTACTTC
cdr3_aa: CASSSRETQYF

j_call: TRBJ1-4
v_call: TRBV7-6
clone_size: -
d_call: -
cdr3_nt: TGTGCCAGCAGCTTTTGGACAGCAACTAATGAAAAACTGTTTTTT
cdr3_aa: CASSFWTATNEKLFF

j_call: TRBJ1-3
v_call: TRBV18
clone_size: -
d_call: TRBD1
cdr3_nt: TGTGCCAGCTCACCACCGAAGGGGGCGAAAGGGACCATATATTTT
cdr3_aa: CASSPPKGAKGTIYF

j_call: TRBJ1-5
v_call: TRBV12-3/TRBV12-4
clone_size: -
d_call: -
cdr3_nt: TGTGCCAGCAAGTTATTGGACAGTCAGCCCCAGCATTTT
cdr3_aa: CASKLLDSQPQHF

j_call: TRBJ1-2
v_call: TRBV7-2
clone_size: -
d_call: -
cdr3_nt: TGTGCCAGCAGCTTAGGTGCAGGGCTCTATGGCTACACCTTC
cdr3_aa: CASSLGAGLYGYTF

j_call: TRBJ1-5
v_call: TRBV6-6
clone_size: -
d_call: -
cdr3_nt: TGTGCCAGCACCGAGGGGGGGGGCACGCTGCCCCAGCATTTT
cdr3_aa: CASTEGGGTLPQHF

j_call: TRBJ1-2
v_call: TRBV6-5
clone_size: -
d_call: TRBD1
cdr3_nt: TGTGCCAGCAGTTACATCACAGGGGGGGGTGGCTACACCTTC
cdr3_aa: CASSYITGGGGYTF

j_call: TRBJ1-2
v_call: TRBV30
clone_size: once
d_call: -
cdr3_nt: TGTGCCTGGGGCCTTCGGGGGAATGGCTACACCTTC
cdr3_aa: CAWGLRGNGYTF

j_call: TRBJ2-5
v_call: TRBV13
clone_size: -
d_call: TRBD1
cdr3_nt: TGTGCCAGCAGACTCGGACAGGGCTGGGAGACCCAGTACTTC
cdr3_aa: CASRLGQGWETQYF

j_call: TRBJ2-3
v_call: TRBV27
clone_size: -
d_call: -
cdr3_nt: TGTGCCAGCAGTGGGTCTCGGGAGACCACAGATACGCAGTATTTT
cdr3_aa: CASSGSRETTDTQYF

j_call: TRBJ2-4
v_call: TRBV4-2
clone_size: -
d_call: -
cdr3_nt: TGTGCCAGCAGCCAAGAAGGGGGAGTTGCCAAAAACATTCAGTACTTC
cdr3_aa: CASSQEGGVAKNIQYF

j_call: TRBJ1-1
v_call: TRBV6-1
clone_size: -
d_call: -
cdr3_nt: TGTGCCAGCAGTGTGAGGGTTAACGTAGCGGGCACTGAAGCTTTCTTT
cdr3_aa: CASSVRVNVAGTEAFF

j_call: TRBJ1-2
v_call: TRBV6-5
clone_size: -
d_call: -
cdr3_nt: TGTGCCAGCAGTTACTCAGACATTACTAACTATGGCTACACCTTC
cdr3_aa: CASSYSDITNYGYTF

j_call: TRBJ1-5
v_call: TRBV12-5
clone_size: few
d_call: TRBD1
cdr3_nt: TGTGCTAGTGGTAGGAACCGACCTTCGGGACAGTCAGGCAATCAGCCCCAGCATTTT
cdr3_aa: CASGRNRPSGQSGNQPQHF

j_call: TRBJ1-2
v_call: TRBV6-6
clone_size: -
d_call: -
cdr3_nt: TGTGCCAGCAGTTACCCTTACTATGGCTACACCTTC
cdr3_aa: CASSYPYYGYTF

j_call: TRBJ2-2
v_call: TRBV18
clone_size: -
d_call: TRBD1
cdr3_nt: TGTGCCAGCTCATCGACAGGGGCGAACACCGGGGAGCTGTTTTTT
cdr3_aa: CASSSTGANTGELFF

j_call: TRBJ1-5
v_call: TRBV10-3
clone_size: -
d_call: TRBD1
cdr3_nt: TGTGCCATCAGTGAAGACAGGGCCCAGCCCCAGCATTTT
cdr3_aa: CAISEDRAQPQHF

j_call: TRBJ2-1
v_call: TRBV24-1
clone_size: -
d_call: TRBD1
cdr3_nt: TGTGCCACCAGTGGGGCGGGACAGGGCTCCGATGAGCAGTTCTTC
cdr3_aa: CATSGAGQGSDEQFF

j_call: TRBJ2-2
v_call: TRBV2
clone_size: -
d_call: TRBD2
cdr3_nt: TGTGCCGGGTGCGTTCAAAGCGGGAGAAAGACCGGGGAGCTGTTTTTT
cdr3_aa: CAGCVQSGRKTGELFF

j_call: TRBJ2-7
v_call: TRBV29-1
clone_size: -
d_call: -
cdr3_nt: TGCAGCGTAGCCCCTGGGCTAGCCAACTACGAGCAGTACTTC
cdr3_aa: CSVAPGLANYEQYF

j_call: TRBJ1-1
v_call: TRBV5-1
clone_size: -
d_call: TRBD1
cdr3_nt: TGCGCCAGCAGCTCCGGGACAGGGGGGAACACTGAAGCTTTCTTT
cdr3_aa: CASSSGTGGNTEAFF

j_call: TRBJ1-5
v_call: TRBV19
clone_size: -
d_call: TRBD1
cdr3_nt: TGTGCCAGTACTCATGGACAGGGGGTTGATCAGCCCCAGCATTTT
cdr3_aa: CASTHGQGVDQPQHF

j_call: TRBJ1-2
v_call: TRBV7-2
clone_size: -
d_call: -
cdr3_nt: TGTGCCAGCAGCTTGCAGGGAACCTATGGCTACACCTTC
cdr3_aa: CASSLQGTYGYTF

j_call: TRBJ2-2
v_call: TRBV6-2/TRBV6-3
clone_size: -
d_call: TRBD2
cdr3_nt: TGTGCCAGCAGTTACTTCCCGGGACTAGCGGGAGGGCCCCCCGGGGAGCTGTTTTTT
cdr3_aa: CASSYFPGLAGGPPGELFF

j_call: TRBJ1-4
v_call: TRBV14
clone_size: -
d_call: -
cdr3_nt: TGTGCCAGCAGCCAAGAGGGGCCACCCTCCACAGAAAAACTGTTTTTT
cdr3_aa: CASSQEGPPSTEKLFF

j_call: TRBJ2-1
v_call: TRBV5-1
clone_size: -
d_call: -
cdr3_nt: TGCGCCAGCAGCTGGCAACAGGCGTACAATGAGCAGTTCTTC
cdr3_aa: CASSWQQAYNEQFF

j_call: TRBJ2-5
v_call: TRBV24-1
clone_size: -
d_call: -
cdr3_nt: TGTGCCACCAGTGATTCTCTAGTAAGCTTCCCGACCCAGTACTTC
cdr3_aa: CATSDSLVSFPTQYF

j_call: TRBJ1-2
v_call: TRBV3-1/TRBV3-2
clone_size: few
d_call: -
cdr3_nt: TGTGCCAGCAGCCAAGAACAGCTCGGCTACACCTTC
cdr3_aa: CASSQEQLGYTF

j_call: TRBJ2-5
v_call: TRBV28
clone_size: -
d_call: -
cdr3_nt: TGTGCCAGCAGCCCAACCATTGGGCTGGAGACCCAGTACTTC
cdr3_aa: CASSPTIGLETQYF

j_call: TRBJ1-1
v_call: TRBV3-1/TRBV3-2
clone_size: -
d_call: -
cdr3_nt: TGTGCCAGCAGCCAGTCGGGGGGAAGGACTGAAGCTTTCTTT
cdr3_aa: CASSQSGGRTEAFF

j_call: TRBJ1-1
v_call: TRBV18
clone_size: -
d_call: -
cdr3_nt: TGTGCCAGCTCACCAATATCCTTATCAAGCGGGACGAACACTGAAGCTTTCTTT
cdr3_aa: CASSPISLSSGTNTEAFF

j_call: TRBJ2-1
v_call: TRBV7-9
clone_size: -
d_call: -
cdr3_nt: TGTGCCAGCAGCTCCAACAATGAGCAGTTCTTC
cdr3_aa: CASSSNNEQFF

j_call: TRBJ2-2
v_call: TRBV24-1
clone_size: many
d_call: -
cdr3_nt: TGTGCCACCAGTGATGGCGGGACTAACACCGGGGAGCTGTTTTTT
cdr3_aa: CATSDGGTNTGELFF

j_call: TRBJ2-2
v_call: TRBV6-5
clone_size: -
d_call: TRBD2
cdr3_nt: TGTGCCAGCTTGGGGAGGGGTGGCGGGGAGCTGTTTTTT
cdr3_aa: CASLGRGGGELFF

j_call: TRBJ2-7
v_call: TRBV6-1
clone_size: -
d_call: TRBD1
cdr3_nt: TGTGCCAGCATCGAGGGGACAGGGGAGTGGGAAGAGCAGTACTTC
cdr3_aa: CASIEGTGEWEEQYF

j_call: TRBJ1-2
v_call: TRBV30
clone_size: -
d_call: -
cdr3_nt: TGTGCCTGGAGTTCGGGGGGTCCGGGGTATGGCTACACCTTC
cdr3_aa: CAWSSGGPGYGYTF

j_call: TRBJ1-5
v_call: TRBV6-4
clone_size: -
d_call: TRBD1
cdr3_nt: TGTGCCAGCAGTGAACAGGGGGGACAGCCCCAGCATTTT
cdr3_aa: CASSEQGGQPQHF

j_call: TRBJ1-2
v_call: TRBV7-2
clone_size: -
d_call: -
cdr3_nt: TGTGCCAGCAGCTTATACAGGTCTGTCGATGGCTACACCTTC
cdr3_aa: CASSLYRSVDGYTF